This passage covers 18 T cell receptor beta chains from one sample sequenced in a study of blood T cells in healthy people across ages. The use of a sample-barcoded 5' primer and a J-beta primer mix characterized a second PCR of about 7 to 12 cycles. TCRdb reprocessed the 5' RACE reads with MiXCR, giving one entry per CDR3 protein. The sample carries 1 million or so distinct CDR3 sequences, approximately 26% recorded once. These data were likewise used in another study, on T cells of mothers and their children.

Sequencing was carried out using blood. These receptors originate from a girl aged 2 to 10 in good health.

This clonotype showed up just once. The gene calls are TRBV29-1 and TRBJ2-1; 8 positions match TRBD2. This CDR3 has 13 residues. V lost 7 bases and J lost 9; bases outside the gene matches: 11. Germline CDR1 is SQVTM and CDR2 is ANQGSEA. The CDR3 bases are TGCAGCGCCAGCCTCTCTAGCGGGCTTGAGCAGTTCTTC. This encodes CSASLSSGLEQFF.

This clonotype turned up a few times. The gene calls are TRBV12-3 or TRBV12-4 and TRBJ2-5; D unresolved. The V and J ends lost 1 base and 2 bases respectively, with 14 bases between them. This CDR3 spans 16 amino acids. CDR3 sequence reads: CASSLGFKKRQETQYF. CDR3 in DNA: TGTGCCAGCAGTTTAGGGTTTAAGAAAAGGCAAGAGACCCAGTACTTC.

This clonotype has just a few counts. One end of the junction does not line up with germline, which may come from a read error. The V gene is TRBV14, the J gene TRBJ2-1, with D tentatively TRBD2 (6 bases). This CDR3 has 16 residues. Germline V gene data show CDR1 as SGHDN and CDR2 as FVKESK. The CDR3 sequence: CASSQDRGYSYNERFF. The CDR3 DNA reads TGTGCCAGCAGCCAAGATCGGGGGTACTCCTACAATGAGCGGTTCTTC.

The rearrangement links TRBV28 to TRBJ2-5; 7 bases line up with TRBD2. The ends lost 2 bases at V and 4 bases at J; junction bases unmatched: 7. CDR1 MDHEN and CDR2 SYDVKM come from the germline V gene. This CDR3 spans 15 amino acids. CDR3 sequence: CASSLAVIAGETQYF. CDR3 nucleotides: TGTGCCAGCAGTTTAGCGGTGATAGCGGGAGAGACCCAGTACTTC.

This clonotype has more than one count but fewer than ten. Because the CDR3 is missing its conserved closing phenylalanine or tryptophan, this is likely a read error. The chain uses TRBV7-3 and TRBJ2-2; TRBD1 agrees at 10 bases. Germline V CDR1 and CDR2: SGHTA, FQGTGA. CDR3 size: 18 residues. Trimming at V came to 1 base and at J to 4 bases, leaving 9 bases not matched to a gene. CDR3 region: CASSLMTSGTGVTGELFS. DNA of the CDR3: TGTGCCAGCAGCTTAATGACGTCCGGGACAGGGGTCACCGGGGAGCTGTTTTCT.

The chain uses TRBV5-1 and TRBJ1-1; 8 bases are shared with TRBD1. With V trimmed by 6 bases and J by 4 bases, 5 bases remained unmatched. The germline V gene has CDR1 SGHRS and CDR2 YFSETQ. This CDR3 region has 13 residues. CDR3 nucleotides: TGCGCCAGCACCTTAGACAGGGGCACTGAAGCTTTCTTT. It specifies CASTLDRGTEAFF.

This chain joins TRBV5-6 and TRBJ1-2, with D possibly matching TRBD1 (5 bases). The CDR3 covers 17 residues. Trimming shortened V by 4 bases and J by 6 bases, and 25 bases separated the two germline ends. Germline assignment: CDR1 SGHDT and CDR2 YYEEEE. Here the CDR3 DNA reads TGTGCCAGCAGCCTTCAACGCGAGGTCCTAGCGGGGGATGGCTACACCTTC. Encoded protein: CASSLQREVLAGDGYTF.

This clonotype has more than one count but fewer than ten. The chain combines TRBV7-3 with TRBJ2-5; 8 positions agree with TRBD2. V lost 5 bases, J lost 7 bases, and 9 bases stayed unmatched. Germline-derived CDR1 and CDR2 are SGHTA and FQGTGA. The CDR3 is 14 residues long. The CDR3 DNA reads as TGTGCCAGCAGCCCCGGGGGGGGCTCAAGGACCCAGTACTTC. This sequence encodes CASSPGGGSRTQYF.

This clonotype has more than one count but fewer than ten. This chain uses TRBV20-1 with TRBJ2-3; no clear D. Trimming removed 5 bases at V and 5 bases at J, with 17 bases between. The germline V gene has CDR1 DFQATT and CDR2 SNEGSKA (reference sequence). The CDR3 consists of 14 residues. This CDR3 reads CSAASGPWGDTQYF. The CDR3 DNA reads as TGCAGTGCTGCCTCCGGCCCCTGGGGAGATACGCAGTATTTT.

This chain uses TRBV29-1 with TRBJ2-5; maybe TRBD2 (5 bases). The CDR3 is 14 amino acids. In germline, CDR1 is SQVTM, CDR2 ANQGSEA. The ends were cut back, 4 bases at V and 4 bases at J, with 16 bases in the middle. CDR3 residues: CSVGSGVGVETQYF. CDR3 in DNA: TGCAGCGTTGGGAGCGGTGTGGGAGTAGAGACCCAGTACTTC.

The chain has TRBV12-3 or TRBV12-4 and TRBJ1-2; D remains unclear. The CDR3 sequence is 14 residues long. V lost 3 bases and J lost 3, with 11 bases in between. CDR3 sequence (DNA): TGTGCCAGCAGTTTTAGCTGGGTCGACTATGGCTACACCTTC. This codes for CASSFSWVDYGYTF.

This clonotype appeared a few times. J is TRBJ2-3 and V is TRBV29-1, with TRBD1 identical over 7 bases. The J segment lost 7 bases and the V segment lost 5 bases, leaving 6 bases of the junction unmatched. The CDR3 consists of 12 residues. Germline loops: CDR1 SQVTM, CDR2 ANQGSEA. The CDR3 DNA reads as TGCAGCGTTCCGGGACAGTGGAATACGCAGTATTTT. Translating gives CSVPGQWNTQYF.

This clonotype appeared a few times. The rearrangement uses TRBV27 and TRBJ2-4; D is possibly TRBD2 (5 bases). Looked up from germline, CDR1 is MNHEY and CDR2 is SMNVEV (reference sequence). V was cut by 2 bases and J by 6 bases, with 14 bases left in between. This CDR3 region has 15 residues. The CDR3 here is CASSLSGSALNIQYF. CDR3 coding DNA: TGTGCCAGCAGTTTAAGTGGGAGCGCATTAAACATTCAGTACTTC.

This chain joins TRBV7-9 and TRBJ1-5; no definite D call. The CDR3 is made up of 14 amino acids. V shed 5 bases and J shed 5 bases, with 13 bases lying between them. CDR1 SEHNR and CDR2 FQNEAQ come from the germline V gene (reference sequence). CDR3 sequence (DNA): TGTGCCAGCAGCCTCTTGGACCGTGATCAGCCCCAGCATTTT. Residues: CASSLLDRDQPQHF.

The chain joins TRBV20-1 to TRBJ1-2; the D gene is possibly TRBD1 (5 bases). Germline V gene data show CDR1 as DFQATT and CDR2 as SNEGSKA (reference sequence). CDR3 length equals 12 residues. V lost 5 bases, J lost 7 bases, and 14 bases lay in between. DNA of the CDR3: TGCAGTGCTTCACCTTGGACACGTGGCTACACCTTC. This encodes CSASPWTRGYTF.

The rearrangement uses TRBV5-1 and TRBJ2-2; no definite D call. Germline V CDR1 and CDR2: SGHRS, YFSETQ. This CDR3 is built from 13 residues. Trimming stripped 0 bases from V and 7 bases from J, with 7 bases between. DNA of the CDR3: TGCGCCAGCAGCTTGGAGGTCTTCGGGGAGCTGTTTTTT. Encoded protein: CASSLEVFGELFF.

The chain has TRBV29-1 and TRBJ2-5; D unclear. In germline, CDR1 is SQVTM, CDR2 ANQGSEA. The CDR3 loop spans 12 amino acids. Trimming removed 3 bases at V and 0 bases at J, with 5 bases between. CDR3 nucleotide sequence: TGCAGCGTTGACAGGAACCAAGAGACCCAGTACTTC. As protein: CSVDRNQETQYF.

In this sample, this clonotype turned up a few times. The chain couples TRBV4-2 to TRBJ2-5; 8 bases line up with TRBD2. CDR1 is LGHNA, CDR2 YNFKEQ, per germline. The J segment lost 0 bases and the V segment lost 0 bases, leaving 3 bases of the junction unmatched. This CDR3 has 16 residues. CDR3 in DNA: TGTGCCAGCAGCCAAGATCCAGCGGGGGACCAAGAGACCCAGTACTTC. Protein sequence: CASSQDPAGDQETQYF.